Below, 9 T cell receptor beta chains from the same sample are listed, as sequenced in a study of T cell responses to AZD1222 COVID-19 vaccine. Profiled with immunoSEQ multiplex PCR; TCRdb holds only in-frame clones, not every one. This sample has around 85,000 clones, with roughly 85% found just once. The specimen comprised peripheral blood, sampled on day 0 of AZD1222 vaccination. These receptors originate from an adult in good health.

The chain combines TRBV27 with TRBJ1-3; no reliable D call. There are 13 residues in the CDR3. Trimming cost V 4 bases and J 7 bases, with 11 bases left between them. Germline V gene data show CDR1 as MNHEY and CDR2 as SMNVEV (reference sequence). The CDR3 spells CASSSTIGNTIYF. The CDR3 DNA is TGTGCCAGCAGTTCCACTATTGGGAACACCATATATTTT.

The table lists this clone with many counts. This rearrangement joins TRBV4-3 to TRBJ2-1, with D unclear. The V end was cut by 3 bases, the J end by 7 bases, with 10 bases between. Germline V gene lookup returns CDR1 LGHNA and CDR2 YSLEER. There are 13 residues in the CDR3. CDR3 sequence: CASSQYFGNEQFF. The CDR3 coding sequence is TGCGCCAGCAGCCAGTATTTTGGGAATGAGCAGTTCTTC.

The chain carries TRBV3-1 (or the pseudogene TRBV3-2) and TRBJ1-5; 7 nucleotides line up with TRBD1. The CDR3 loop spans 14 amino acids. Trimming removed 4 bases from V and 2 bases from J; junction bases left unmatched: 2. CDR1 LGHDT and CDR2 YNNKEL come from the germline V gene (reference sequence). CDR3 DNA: TGTGCCAGCAGCCTAGACAGGGGCAATCAGCCCCAGCATTTT. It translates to CASSLDRGNQPQHF.

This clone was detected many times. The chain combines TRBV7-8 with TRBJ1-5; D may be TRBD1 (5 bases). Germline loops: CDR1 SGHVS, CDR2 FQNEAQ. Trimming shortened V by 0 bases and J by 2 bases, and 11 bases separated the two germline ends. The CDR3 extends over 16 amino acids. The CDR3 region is CASSLAEARGNQPQHF. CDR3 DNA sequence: TGTGCCAGCAGCTTAGCGGAGGCCAGGGGCAATCAGCCCCAGCATTTT.

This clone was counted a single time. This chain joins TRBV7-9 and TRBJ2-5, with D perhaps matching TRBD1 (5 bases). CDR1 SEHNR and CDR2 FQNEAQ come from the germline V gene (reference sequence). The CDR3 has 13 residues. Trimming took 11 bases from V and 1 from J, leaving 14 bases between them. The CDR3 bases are TGTGCCCTCCAGTTTGGGGCCCAAGAGACCCAGTACTTC. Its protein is CALQFGAQETQYF.

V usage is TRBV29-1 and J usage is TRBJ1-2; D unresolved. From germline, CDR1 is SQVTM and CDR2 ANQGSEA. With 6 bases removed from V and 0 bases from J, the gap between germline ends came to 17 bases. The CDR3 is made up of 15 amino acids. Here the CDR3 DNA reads TGCAGCGTACCCAAGGGAAGAAGCGCTAACTATGGCTACACCTTC. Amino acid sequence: CSVPKGRSANYGYTF.

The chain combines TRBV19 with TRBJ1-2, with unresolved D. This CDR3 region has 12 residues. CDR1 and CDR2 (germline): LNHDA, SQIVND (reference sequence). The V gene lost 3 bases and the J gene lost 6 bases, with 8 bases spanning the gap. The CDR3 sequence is CASSIGLDGYTF. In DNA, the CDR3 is TGTGCCAGTAGTATTGGTCTGGATGGCTACACCTTC.

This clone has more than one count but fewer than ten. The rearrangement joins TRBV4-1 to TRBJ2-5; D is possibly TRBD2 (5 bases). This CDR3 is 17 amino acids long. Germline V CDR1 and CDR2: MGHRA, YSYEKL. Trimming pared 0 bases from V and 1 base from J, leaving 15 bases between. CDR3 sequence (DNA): TGCGCCAGCAGCCAAGAAGTTGGGAGCCCCCTCCAAGAGACCCAGTACTTC. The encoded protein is CASSQEVGSPLQETQYF.

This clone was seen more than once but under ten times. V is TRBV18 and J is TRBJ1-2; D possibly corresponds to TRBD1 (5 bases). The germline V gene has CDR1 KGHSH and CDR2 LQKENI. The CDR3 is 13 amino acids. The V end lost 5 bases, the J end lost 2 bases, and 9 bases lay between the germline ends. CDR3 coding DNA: TGTGCCAGCTCAGCTGACAGCAACTATGGCTACACCTTC. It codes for CASSADSNYGYTF.